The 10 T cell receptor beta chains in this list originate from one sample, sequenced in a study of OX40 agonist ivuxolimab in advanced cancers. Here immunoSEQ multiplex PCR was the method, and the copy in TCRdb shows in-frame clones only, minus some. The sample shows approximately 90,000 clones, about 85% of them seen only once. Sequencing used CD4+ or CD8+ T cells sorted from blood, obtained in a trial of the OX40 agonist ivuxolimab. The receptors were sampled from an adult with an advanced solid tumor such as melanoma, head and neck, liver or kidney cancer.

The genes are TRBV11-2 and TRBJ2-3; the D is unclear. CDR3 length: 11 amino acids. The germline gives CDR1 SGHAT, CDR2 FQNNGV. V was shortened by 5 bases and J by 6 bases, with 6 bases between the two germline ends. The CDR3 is CASSPADTQYF. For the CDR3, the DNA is TGTGCCAGCAGCCCCGCGGATACGCAGTATTTT.

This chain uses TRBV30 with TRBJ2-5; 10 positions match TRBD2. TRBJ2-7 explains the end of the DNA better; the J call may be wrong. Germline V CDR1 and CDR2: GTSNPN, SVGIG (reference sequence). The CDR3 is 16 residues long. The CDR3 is CAWSMWDSGRSDEQYF. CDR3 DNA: TGTGCCTGGAGTATGTGGGATAGCGGGAGGTCCGACGAGCAGTACTTC.

The CDR3 reads CASSQEGGRDTYEQYF. In nucleotides, the CDR3 is TGTGCCAGCAGCCAAGAGGGTGGGAGAGACACCTACGAGCAGTACTTC. The rearrangement links TRBV7-9 to TRBJ2-7, with a weak D call TRBD2 (5 bases). V lost 5 bases, J lost 2 bases, and 19 bases lay in between. CDR3 size: 16 residues. CDR1 is SEHNR, CDR2 FQNEAQ, per germline (reference sequence).

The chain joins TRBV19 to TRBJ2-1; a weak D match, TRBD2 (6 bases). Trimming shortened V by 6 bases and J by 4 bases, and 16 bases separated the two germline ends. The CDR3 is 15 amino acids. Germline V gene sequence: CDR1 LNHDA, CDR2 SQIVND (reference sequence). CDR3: CASRPGAVGYNEQFF. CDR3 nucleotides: TGTGCCAGTAGACCGGGAGCGGTTGGGTACAATGAGCAGTTCTTC.

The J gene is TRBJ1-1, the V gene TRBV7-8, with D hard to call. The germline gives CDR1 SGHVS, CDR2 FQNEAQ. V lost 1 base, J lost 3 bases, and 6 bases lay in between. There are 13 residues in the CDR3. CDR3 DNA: TGTGCCAGCAGCTTAGTCCCGTACACTGAAGCTTTCTTT. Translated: CASSLVPYTEAFF.

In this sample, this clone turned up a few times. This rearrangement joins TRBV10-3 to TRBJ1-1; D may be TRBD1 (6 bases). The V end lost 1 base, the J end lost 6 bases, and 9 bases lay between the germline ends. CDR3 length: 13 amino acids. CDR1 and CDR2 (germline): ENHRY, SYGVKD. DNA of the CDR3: TGTGCCATCAGTGAGTACAGGGCCGCTGAAGCTTTCTTT. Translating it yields CAISEYRAAEAFF.

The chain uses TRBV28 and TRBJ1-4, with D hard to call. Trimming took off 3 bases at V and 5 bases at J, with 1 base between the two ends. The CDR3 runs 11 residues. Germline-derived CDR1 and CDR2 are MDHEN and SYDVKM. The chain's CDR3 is CASSLNEKLFF. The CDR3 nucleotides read TGTGCCAGCAGTTTGAATGAAAAACTGTTTTTT. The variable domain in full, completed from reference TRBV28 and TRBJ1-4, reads DVKVTQSSRYLVKRTGEKVFLECVQDMDHENMFWYRQDPGLGLRLIYFSYDVKMKEKGDIPEGYSVSREKKERFSLILESASTNQTSMYLCASSLNEKLFFGSGTQLSVL.

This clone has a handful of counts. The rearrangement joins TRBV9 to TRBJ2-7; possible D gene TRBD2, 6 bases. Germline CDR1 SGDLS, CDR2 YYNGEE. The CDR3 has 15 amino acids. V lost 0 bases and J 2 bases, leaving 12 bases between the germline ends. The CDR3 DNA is TGTGCCAGCAGCGTAGGGGGCGGGATGACCTACGAGCAGTACTTC. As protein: CASSVGGGMTYEQYF.

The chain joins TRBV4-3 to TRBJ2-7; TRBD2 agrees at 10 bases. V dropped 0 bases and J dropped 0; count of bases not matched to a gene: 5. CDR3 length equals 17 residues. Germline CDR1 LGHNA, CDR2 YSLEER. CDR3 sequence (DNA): TGCGCCAGCAGCCAAGACCTACTAGCGGGGCTCTCCTACGAGCAGTACTTC. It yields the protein CASSQDLLAGLSYEQYF.

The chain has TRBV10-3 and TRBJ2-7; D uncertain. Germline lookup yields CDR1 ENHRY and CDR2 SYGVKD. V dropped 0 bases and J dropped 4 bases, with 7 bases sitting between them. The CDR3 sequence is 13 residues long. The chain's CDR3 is CAISESPKYEQYF. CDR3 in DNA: TGTGCCATCAGTGAGTCCCCCAAATACGAGCAGTACTTC.